This T cell receptor beta chain was recorded in a study of T cells in Graves' hyperthyroidism and ophthalmopathy. There were TCR beta CDR3 regions amplified from RNA transcripts. First-round RT-PCR with HTBI primers amplified the TCR CDR3 region. Using its own MiXCR run on the multiplex PCR reads, TCRdb lists one record per CDR3 protein. The table lists hundreds of thousands of distinct CDR3 sequences, 18% of them singletons, with 16% in the top ten. Per the germline V gene, CDR1 is SNHLY and CDR2 is FYNNEI. This CDR3 contains 12 residues. V was cut by 3 bases and J by 6 bases, with 6 bases left in between. This clonotype was picked up many times.

The rearrangement joins TRBV2 to TRBJ1-5; D remains unclear. The sequence came from a woman aged 50 to 65 with Graves' hyperthyroidism that later progressed to Graves' ophthalmopathy. The specimen sequenced was blood. The CDR3 DNA is TGTGCCAGCAGTGATCAGTTTCAGCCCCAGCATTTT. It is translated as CASSDQFQPQHF.